These 9 T cell receptor beta chains share one sample of origin, sequenced in a study of blood T cells in healthy people across ages. Together with a sample-barcoded 5' primer, a J-beta primer mix was included in a second PCR lasting roughly 6 to 12 cycles. In TCRdb, the 5' RACE reads were re-called with MiXCR into one record per CDR3 protein. The sample consists of around 1.1 million distinct CDR3 sequences, 35% to 45% of them appearing once. The sequencing sample was made of blood. The receptors were sampled from a man between 18 and 29 years old in good health.

This clonotype was detected a few times. V and J are TRBV4-3 and TRBJ2-2, with D possibly matching TRBD1 (6 bases). V lost 0 bases and J 3 bases, leaving 11 bases between the germline ends. Germline lookup yields CDR1 LGHNA and CDR2 YSLEER. The CDR3 extends over 16 amino acids. The CDR3 DNA reads TGCGCCAGCAGCCAAGATCAGGGGCCGGACACCGGGGAGCTGTTTTTT. Residues: CASSQDQGPDTGELFF.

This clonotype has just a few counts. This sequence joins TRBV6-2 or TRBV6-3 and TRBJ1-2; 7 bases are a match to TRBD1. Trimming cost V 7 bases and J 2 bases; bases outside gene matches: 10. The CDR3 is made up of 15 amino acids. CDR1 and CDR2 from the germline V gene are MNHEY and SVGEGT. This CDR3 reads CASTRQGYNNYGYTF. CDR3 nucleotide sequence: TGTGCCAGCACCCGACAGGGATATAACAACTATGGCTACACCTTC.

V usage is TRBV7-9 and J usage is TRBJ2-2, with D tentatively TRBD1 (6 bases). There are 16 residues in the CDR3. Germline values: CDR1 SEHNR, CDR2 FQNEAQ (reference sequence). The ends were cut back, 5 bases at V and 4 bases at J, with 17 bases in the middle. This CDR3 reads CASSQRDKKATGELFF. CDR3 coding DNA: TGTGCCAGCAGCCAACGGGACAAGAAGGCCACCGGGGAGCTGTTTTTT.

J is TRBJ1-2 and V is TRBV18; D possibly corresponds to TRBD1 (6 bases). Germline CDR1 is KGHSH and CDR2 is LQKENI. Trimming pared 3 bases from V and 3 bases from J, leaving 20 bases between. The CDR3 is made up of 17 amino acids. CDR3 in amino acids: CASSPQLRDKSDYGYTF. The CDR3 bases are TGTGCCAGCTCACCCCAACTAAGGGACAAAAGCGACTATGGCTACACCTTC.

CDR3 nucleotide sequence: TGCGCCGGCCCCGGGACATCTGCATTCGAGCAGTTCTTC. As protein: CAGPGTSAFEQFF. The chain carries TRBV5-1 and TRBJ2-1; a possible D gene is TRBD1 (6 bases). V was cut by 10 bases and J by 10 bases, with 21 bases left in between. The length of the CDR3 is 13 residues. Germline CDR1 and CDR2: SGHRS and YFSETQ.

This clonotype was detected only a few times. The chain is built from TRBV7-9 and TRBJ2-3, with no clear D. Per germline, CDR1 SEHNR and CDR2 FQNEAQ (reference sequence). The V end was cut by 7 bases, the J end by 4 bases, with 18 bases between. This CDR3 is built from 15 residues. CDR3 bases: TGTGCCAGCACGGTGACCAACCTAGGGTCAGATACGCAGTATTTT. This sequence encodes CASTVTNLGSDTQYF.

V and J are TRBV5-1 and TRBJ2-5; no clear D gene. Trimming took off 1 base at V and 5 bases at J, with 15 bases between the two ends. The germline V gene encodes CDR1 SGHRS and CDR2 YFSETQ. This CDR3 has 15 residues. The CDR3 DNA reads as TGCGCCAGCAGCTTGACGAGACTCCAGGCGGAGACCCAGTACTTC. As protein: CASSLTRLQAETQYF.

The CDR3 coding sequence is TGTGCCATCTCGCAAGGGGGACAAAGGGGGTCGGAGCAGTACTTC. This gives the protein CAISQGGQRGSEQYF. The chain recombines TRBV10-3 with TRBJ2-7; tentative D call: TRBD1 (6 bases). Germline V gives CDR1 ENHRY, CDR2 SYGVKD. The CDR3 has 15 amino acids. V was pared by 8 bases and J by 7 bases, with 24 bases between.

This clonotype showed up just a few times. V usage is TRBV5-1 and J usage is TRBJ2-3; the match to TRBD2 covers 8 bases. Germline values: CDR1 SGHRS, CDR2 YFSETQ. The trim removed 0 bases at V and 3 bases at J, leaving 6 bases unmatched. The CDR3 loop spans 16 amino acids. The CDR3: CASSLGTLADTDTQYF. The CDR3 DNA is TGCGCCAGCAGCTTGGGTACACTAGCGGATACAGATACGCAGTATTTT.